Listed below are T cell receptor beta chains from one sample, sequenced in a study of cytomegalovirus exposure and HLA in healthy donors. Measured with immunoSEQ multiplex PCR; TCRdb has only the in-frame clones, and not every one. Of about 110,000 clones listed, over 60% are singletons. The material sequenced was PBMCs. The source of these receptors is a woman in her twenties or thirties in good health and CMV-seronegative. Both conserved end residues are part of each CDR3. The D gene is left open where the match is weak. Clone size is given for some rows only: seen once, a few or many times, or a class if the clone is expanded.

size: few; V: TRBV4-3; J: TRBJ2-3; D: .; CDR3: CASSQEPVTSTDTQYF; DNA: TGCGCCAGCAGCCAAGAGCCGGTCACCAGCACAGATACGCAGTATTTT
size: once; V: TRBV4-3; J: TRBJ2-5; D: TRBD2; CDR3: CASSPQLAGGPGETQYF; DNA: TGCGCCAGCAGCCCGCAGCTAGCGGGAGGGCCCGGTGAGACCCAGTACTTC
size: .; V: TRBV19; J: TRBJ2-1; D: TRBD1; CDR3: CASSIRDSYNEQFF; DNA: TGTGCCAGTAGTATTCGGGACAGCTACAATGAGCAGTTCTTC
size: few; V: TRBV5-1; J: TRBJ1-2; D: TRBD1; CDR3: CASSLVTGGRVYTF; DNA: TGCGCCAGCAGCTTGGTGACAGGGGGCCGGGTCTACACCTTC
size: .; V: TRBV9; J: TRBJ2-1; D: TRBD1; CDR3: CASSGRQGSSYNEQFF; DNA: TGTGCCAGCAGCGGTAGACAGGGGAGCTCCTACAATGAGCAGTTCTTC
size: .; V: TRBV15; J: TRBJ1-5; D: TRBD1; CDR3: CATSRQGTGGSQPQHF; DNA: TGTGCCACCAGCAGACAAGGGACAGGGGGCAGTCAGCCCCAGCATTTT
size: .; V: TRBV30; J: TRBJ1-2; D: TRBD1; CDR3: CAWSVRGTTGVNYGYTF; DNA: TGTGCCTGGAGTGTACGGGGAACCACAGGGGTGAACTATGGCTACACCTTC
size: few; V: TRBV5-6; J: TRBJ2-7; D: .; CDR3: CASSLGPGDPYEQYF; DNA: TGTGCCAGCAGCTTGGGCCCAGGGGACCCCTACGAGCAGTACTTC
size: .; V: TRBV19; J: TRBJ2-1; D: .; CDR3: CATADTSLEQFF; DNA: TGTGCCACCGCGGACACGTCTCTTGAGCAGTTCTTC
size: .; V: TRBV19; J: TRBJ1-5; D: .; CDR3: CASSVSVSNQPQHF; DNA: TGTGCCAGTAGTGTTTCAGTCAGCAATCAGCCCCAGCATTTT
size: .; V: TRBV28; J: TRBJ2-7; D: TRBD2; CDR3: CASKVAGLASSEQYF; DNA: TGTGCCAGCAAAGTGGCAGGACTAGCGAGTTCCGAGCAGTACTTC
size: .; V: TRBV4-3; J: TRBJ2-5; D: .; CDR3: CASSQDAGETQYF; DNA: TGCGCCAGCAGCCAAGACGCGGGAGAGACCCAGTACTTC
size: .; V: TRBV11-2; J: TRBJ2-7; D: TRBD2; CDR3: CASSLGLAGYEQYF; DNA: TGTGCCAGCAGCTTAGGACTAGCGGGCTACGAGCAGTACTTC
size: .; V: TRBV28; J: TRBJ2-1; D: TRBD2; CDR3: CASSFPSGGNNEQFF; DNA: TGTGCCAGCAGTTTCCCCAGCGGGGGAAACAATGAGCAGTTCTTC
size: .; V: TRBV29-1; J: TRBJ2-7; D: .; CDR3: CSARVRDYEQYF; DNA: TGCAGCGCCCGTGTCCGAGACTACGAGCAGTACTTC
size: .; V: TRBV19; J: TRBJ1-1; D: TRBD1; CDR3: CASSIGTANTEAFF; DNA: TGTGCCAGTAGTATTGGGACAGCGAACACTGAAGCTTTCTTT
size: few; V: TRBV6-1; J: TRBJ1-5; D: .; CDR3: CASRLALYQHF; DNA: TGTGCCAGCAGATTGGCCCTTTACCAGCATTTT
size: .; V: TRBV7-8; J: TRBJ2-7; D: TRBD2; CDR3: CASSLGAGEYYEQYF; DNA: TGTGCCAGCAGCTTAGGAGCGGGAGAATACTACGAGCAGTACTTC
size: .; V: TRBV29-1; J: TRBJ2-7; D: TRBD1; CDR3: CSVEPTGQGVSEQYF; DNA: TGCAGCGTTGAGCCAACCGGACAGGGGGTAAGCGAGCAGTACTTC
size: once; V: TRBV6-5; J: TRBJ1-1; D: TRBD1; CDR3: CASRQGISDTEAFF; DNA: TGTGCCAGCCGACAGGGTATATCCGACACTGAAGCTTTCTTT
size: once; V: TRBV18; J: TRBJ2-5; D: .; CDR3: CASSPLTEETQYF; DNA: TGTGCCAGCTCACCACTCACAGAAGAGACCCAGTACTTC
size: .; V: TRBV28; J: TRBJ2-7; D: .; CDR3: CASSLAGSYEQYF; DNA: TGTGCCAGCAGTTTAGCCGGCTCCTACGAGCAGTACTTC
size: .; V: TRBV11-3; J: TRBJ1-3; D: TRBD1; CDR3: CASSDTTGAGNTIYF; DNA: TGTGCCAGCAGCGATACGACAGGGGCTGGAAACACCATATATTTT
size: once; V: TRBV29-1; J: TRBJ2-7; D: TRBD1; CDR3: CSVGERGTGEYEQYF; DNA: TGCAGCGTTGGGGAGAGGGGGACAGGGGAATACGAGCAGTACTTC
size: .; V: TRBV5-1; J: TRBJ2-3; D: TRBD1; CDR3: CASSPTGQGRSTDTQYF; DNA: TGCGCCAGCAGCCCGACAGGACAGGGAAGGAGTACAGATACGCAGTATTTT
size: .; V: TRBV7-9; J: TRBJ2-1; D: TRBD2; CDR3: CASRPQGAGVAEQFF; DNA: TGTGCCAGCAGGCCGCAGGGAGCGGGAGTTGCTGAGCAGTTCTTC
size: few; V: TRBV19; J: TRBJ2-1; D: .; CDR3: CASSIARLNNEQFF; DNA: TGTGCCAGTAGTATAGCGCGGCTCAACAATGAGCAGTTCTTC
size: few; V: TRBV7-2; J: TRBJ2-1; D: TRBD2; CDR3: CASSPTSSGSKFF; DNA: TGTGCCAGCAGCCCCACCTCTAGCGGGAGTAAGTTCTTC
size: .; V: TRBV5-1; J: TRBJ2-2; D: .; CDR3: CASSLAGPGELFF; DNA: TGCGCCAGCAGCTTGGCAGGGCCCGGGGAGCTGTTTTTT
size: few; V: TRBV30; J: TRBJ1-1; D: .; CDR3: CAWSGDFMNTEAFF; DNA: TGTGCCTGGAGCGGGGACTTTATGAACACTGAAGCTTTCTTT
size: .; V: TRBV15; J: TRBJ1-5; D: .; CDR3: CATSRDQGVGQPQHF; DNA: TGTGCCACCAGCAGAGATCAAGGGGTTGGACAGCCCCAGCATTTT
size: .; V: TRBV4-2; J: TRBJ2-7; D: TRBD2; CDR3: CASSQDERGASYEQYF; DNA: TGTGCCAGCAGCCAAGATGAGCGGGGGGCCTCCTACGAGCAGTACTTC
size: .; V: TRBV4-3; J: TRBJ1-1; D: .; CDR3: CASSQVGGNTEAFF; DNA: TGCGCCAGCAGCCAAGTCGGGGGAAACACTGAAGCTTTCTTT
size: .; V: TRBV6-6; J: TRBJ1-1; D: .; CDR3: CASSLPSNRVTEAFF; DNA: TGTGCCAGCAGCCTACCATCGAACAGGGTCACTGAAGCTTTCTTT
size: few; V: TRBV2; J: TRBJ2-7; D: TRBD1; CDR3: CASSSYRDRGLIYEQYF; DNA: TGTGCCAGCAGTTCTTACCGGGACAGGGGGCTTATTTACGAGCAGTACTTC
size: .; V: TRBV18; J: TRBJ1-2; D: .; CDR3: CASSPGEGGYGYTF; DNA: TGTGCCAGCTCACCAGGGGAGGGCGGCTATGGCTACACCTTC
size: .; V: TRBV6-1; J: TRBJ2-3; D: .; CDR3: CASCLQAASTDTQYF; DNA: TGTGCCAGCTGCCTTCAAGCGGCTAGCACAGATACGCAGTATTTT
size: .; V: TRBV4-2; J: TRBJ2-5; D: TRBD2; CDR3: CASSQGVAGGQETQYF; DNA: TGTGCCAGCAGCCAAGGGGTAGCGGGGGGCCAAGAGACCCAGTACTTC
size: .; V: TRBV7-3; J: TRBJ2-1; D: TRBD2; CDR3: CASSRRTSGLNEQFF; DNA: TGTGCCAGCAGTCGACGGACTAGCGGTCTCAATGAGCAGTTCTTC
size: .; V: TRBV6-5; J: TRBJ2-3; D: .; CDR3: CASSRKRFAQYF; DNA: TGTGCCAGCAGCCGTAAGCGGTTTGCGCAGTATTTT
size: .; V: TRBV28; J: TRBJ2-7; D: .; CDR3: CASSDPTVSYEQYF; DNA: TGTGCCAGCAGTGACCCGACAGTCTCCTACGAGCAGTACTTC
size: .; V: TRBV11-3; J: TRBJ2-7; D: .; CDR3: CASSWRDSRFYEQYF; DNA: TGTGCCAGCAGCTGGAGGGACAGTCGATTTTACGAGCAGTACTTC
size: .; V: TRBV5-4; J: TRBJ2-2; D: TRBD1; CDR3: CASSLGQGTGELFF; DNA: TGTGCCAGCAGCTTGGGACAGGGCACCGGGGAGCTGTTTTTT
size: few; V: TRBV11-2; J: TRBJ2-7; D: .; CDR3: CASSLDRGSYEQYF; DNA: TGTGCCAGCAGCTTAGACCGGGGCTCCTACGAGCAGTACTTC
size: .; V: TRBV7-2; J: TRBJ2-1; D: TRBD1; CDR3: CASSTRDSPYNEQFF; DNA: TGTGCCAGCAGCACCCGGGACAGCCCTTACAATGAGCAGTTCTTC
size: .; V: TRBV19; J: TRBJ2-5; D: .; CDR3: CASSIQTKESQYF; DNA: TGTGCCAGTAGTATACAGACTAAAGAGAGCCAGTACTTC
size: .; V: TRBV30; J: TRBJ1-3; D: .; CDR3: CAWSVLSGNTIYF; DNA: TGTGCCTGGAGTGTCCTCTCTGGAAACACCATATATTTT
size: .; V: TRBV6-1; J: TRBJ1-5; D: TRBD1; CDR3: CASRPGTGENQPQHF; DNA: TGTGCCAGCAGGCCCGGGACAGGGGAAAATCAGCCCCAGCATTTT
size: .; V: TRBV13; J: TRBJ1-2; D: TRBD1; CDR3: CASSFTGDGFTF; DNA: TGTGCCAGCAGTTTCACAGGGGATGGGTTCACCTTC